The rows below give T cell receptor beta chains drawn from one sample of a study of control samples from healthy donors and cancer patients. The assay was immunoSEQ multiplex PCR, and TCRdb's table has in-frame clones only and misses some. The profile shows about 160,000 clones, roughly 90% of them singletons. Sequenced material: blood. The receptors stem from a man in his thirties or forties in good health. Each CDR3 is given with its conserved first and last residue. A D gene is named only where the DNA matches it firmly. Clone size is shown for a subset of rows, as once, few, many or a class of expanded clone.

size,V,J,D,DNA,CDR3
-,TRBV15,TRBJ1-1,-,TGTGCCACCAGCAGAGACACAAACACTGAAGCTTTCTTT,CATSRDTNTEAFF
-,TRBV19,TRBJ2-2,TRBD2,TGTGCCGGCCAGCCGGGAGCGGGAGGAATCGGGGAGCTGTTTTTT,CAGQPGAGGIGELFF
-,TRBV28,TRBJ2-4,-,TGTGCCAGCAGTTTGGGCGGCCAAAGTAACATTCAGTACTTC,CASSLGGQSNIQYF
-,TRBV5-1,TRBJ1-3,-,TGCGCCAGCAGCTTGGAGGGACCGGGAAACACCATATATTTT,CASSLEGPGNTIYF
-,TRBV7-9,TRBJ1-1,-,TGTGCCAGCAGCTTAGGGGAGAGGAACACTGAAGCTTTCTTT,CASSLGERNTEAFF
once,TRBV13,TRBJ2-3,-,TGTGCCAGCAGCTTAGGACCGGCGGGAGATACGCAGTATTTT,CASSLGPAGDTQYF
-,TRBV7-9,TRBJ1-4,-,TGTGCCAGCAGCTTAGAGGGAAGGGAAAAACTGTTTTTT,CASSLEGREKLFF
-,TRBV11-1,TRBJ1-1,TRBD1,TGTGCCAGCAGCCAGAACAGGGGGCTCAACACTGAAGCTTTCTTT,CASSQNRGLNTEAFF
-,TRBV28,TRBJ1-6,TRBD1,TGTGCCAGCAATGAGGACAGGGGGTTTTATAATTCACCCCTCCACTTT,CASNEDRGFYNSPLHF
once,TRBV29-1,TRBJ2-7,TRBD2,TGCAGCGGGAGACTAGCGGCCCTGGGCGAGCAGTACTTC,CSGRLAALGEQYF
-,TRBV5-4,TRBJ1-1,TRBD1,TGTGCCAGCAGCTCGACAGGGCAGGACACTGAAGCTTTCTTT,CASSSTGQDTEAFF
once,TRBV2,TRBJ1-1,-,TGTGCCAGCAGTGAAGCGGAGGTCAAGACGAACACTGAAGCTTTCTTT,CASSEAEVKTNTEAFF
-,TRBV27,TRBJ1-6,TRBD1,TGTGCCACCCCCGGGACAGCTAATTCACCCCTCCACTTT,CATPGTANSPLHF
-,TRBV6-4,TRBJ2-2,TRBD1,TGTGCCAGCAGTGAGACCGGGACAGACACCGGGGAGCTGTTTTTT,CASSETGTDTGELFF
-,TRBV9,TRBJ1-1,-,TGTGCCAGCAGCGGGGTAACGCTAGCTTTCTTT,CASSGVTLAFF
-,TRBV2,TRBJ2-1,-,TGTGCCAGCAGTGGAGAAGCAGCAGCCTACAATGAGCAGTTCTTC,CASSGEAAAYNEQFF
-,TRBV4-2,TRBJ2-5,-,TGTGCCAGCAGCCCTCAAACAGGAAAGGGGGAGACCCAGTACTTC,CASSPQTGKGETQYF
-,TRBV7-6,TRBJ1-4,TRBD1,TGTGCCAGCAGCTTAGCCCCACAGGGGGACCTGACTGGAGGAAAACTGTTTTTT,CASSLAPQGDLTGGKLFF
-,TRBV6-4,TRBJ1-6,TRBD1,TGTGCCAGCAGTTTCCGGGACAGTTCACCCCTCCACTTT,CASSFRDSSPLHF
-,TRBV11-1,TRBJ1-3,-,TGTGCCAGCAGCTTAACAGGGCCAGGAAACACCATATATTTT,CASSLTGPGNTIYF
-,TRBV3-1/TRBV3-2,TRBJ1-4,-,TGTGCCAGCAGCCACCGGGGGCGCATCGAAAAACTGTTTTTT,CASSHRGRIEKLFF